This T cell receptor (beta chain) appears in the sequencing data of a study of T cell responses to AZD1222 COVID-19 vaccine. General study results and limits: Donor demographics were predominantly white British with a female majority; clonal diversity may be underestimated. Repertoires in all cases were sampled only once the peak T cell response had passed.

This clone was detected once. Antigen specificity is unknown. The analysis combined second doses at about 4 or about 12 weeks. Germline V gene sequence: CDR1 SGHRS, CDR2 YFSETQ. V lost 1 base, J lost 2 bases, and 0 bases stayed unmatched. The length of the CDR3 is 15 residues. Measured with immunoSEQ multiplex PCR; TCRdb has only the in-frame clones, and not every one. The data show approximately 170,000 clones, 80% to 90% seen once. The V and J genes are TRBV5-1 and TRBJ1-4; 9 positions agree with TRBD1. Sequencing was performed on peripheral blood, taken 28 days after the second AZD1222 dose. The clonotype comes from an adult who received the AZD1222 COVID-19 vaccine. The CDR3 protein is CASSLTGGTNEKLFF. CDR3 nucleotides: TGCGCCAGCAGCTTGACAGGGGGCACTAATGAAAAACTGTTTTTT.